This entry concerns a single TCR beta chain. What it binds is not known. Profiling relied on immunoSEQ multiplex PCR, and the TCRdb table lists in-frame clones only, not all of them. The top ten hold 4.2% of the sample, which has 130,000 or so clones, 75% to 95% seen once. The data originate from a study of T cell responses to AZD1222 COVID-19 vaccine. General observations from the study: Reportedly, close to half of spike-specific TCRs are directed against unmutated variant regions. Spike-specific TCR breadth and depth rose after two AZD1222 doses. White British people made up most donors, females outnumbered males, and clonal diversity was possibly underestimated. Recipients of AZD1222 seropositive at baseline numbered only 5 or 6.

The CDR3 totals 14 residues. Germline V gene data show CDR1 as ENHRY and CDR2 as SYGVKD. Trimming shortened V by 5 bases and J by 0 bases, and 11 bases separated the two germline ends. The TCR comes from an adult who received the MenACWY meningococcal vaccine as a control. This chain uses TRBV10-3 with TRBJ2-7, with D tentatively TRBD1 or TRBD2 (5 bases each). Specimen: peripheral blood, collected 28 days after the second dose of the MenACWY control vaccine. The CDR3 region is CAISREGSSYEQYV. For the CDR3, the DNA is TGTGCCATCAGTCGAGAGGGGAGCTCCTACGAGCAGTACGTC.